The following is a T cell receptor (beta chain) sequence with its context. Its target is not known. Germline loops: CDR1 LNHDA, CDR2 SQIVND (reference sequence). Trimming shortened V by 5 bases and J by 1 base, and 19 bases separated the two germline ends. This CDR3 region has 17 residues. Using immunoSEQ multiplex PCR, the repertoire was profiled, and TCRdb retains in-frame clones only, with some absent. The sample has about 140,000 clones; almost 90% are singletons. The data belong to a study of cytomegalovirus exposure and HLA in healthy donors. Study results and limitations: Specific recognition of CMV antigens was confirmed in vitro for a few chains (all CMV-associated). TCR beta chains numbering some 160 were designated cytomegalovirus-associated.

The specimen was PBMCs. The rearrangement joins TRBV19 to TRBJ2-3, with a possible D match to TRBD1 (6 bases). This receptor was obtained from a woman in her late teens or twenties in good health and CMV-seropositive. This chain's CDR3 is CASSPRQVRVGTDTQYF. CDR3 bases: TGTGCCAGTAGTCCCCGACAGGTCCGGGTCGGCACAGATACGCAGTATTTT.